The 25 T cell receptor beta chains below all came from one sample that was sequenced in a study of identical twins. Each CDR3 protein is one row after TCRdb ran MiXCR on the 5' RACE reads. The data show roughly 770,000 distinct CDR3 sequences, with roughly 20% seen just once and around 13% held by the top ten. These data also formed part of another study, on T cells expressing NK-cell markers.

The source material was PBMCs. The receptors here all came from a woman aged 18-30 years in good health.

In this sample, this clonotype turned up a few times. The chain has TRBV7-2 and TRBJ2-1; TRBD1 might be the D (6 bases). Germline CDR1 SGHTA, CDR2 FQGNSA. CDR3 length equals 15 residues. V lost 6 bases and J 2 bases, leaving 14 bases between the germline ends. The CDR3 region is CASSQGRGTYNEQFF. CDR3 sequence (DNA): TGTGCCAGCAGTCAAGGCAGGGGCACCTACAATGAGCAGTTCTTC.

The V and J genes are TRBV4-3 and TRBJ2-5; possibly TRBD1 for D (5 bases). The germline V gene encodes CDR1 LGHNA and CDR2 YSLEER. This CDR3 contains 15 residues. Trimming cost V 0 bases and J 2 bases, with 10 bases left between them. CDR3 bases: TGCGCCAGCAGCCAAGACCCGACAGAACAAGAGACCCAGTACTTC. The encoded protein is CASSQDPTEQETQYF.

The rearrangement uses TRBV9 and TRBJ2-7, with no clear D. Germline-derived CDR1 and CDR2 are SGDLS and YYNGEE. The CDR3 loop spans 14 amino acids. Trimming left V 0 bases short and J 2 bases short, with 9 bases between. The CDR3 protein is CASSVEPRTYEQYF. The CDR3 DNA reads TGTGCCAGCAGCGTAGAACCGAGGACCTACGAGCAGTACTTC. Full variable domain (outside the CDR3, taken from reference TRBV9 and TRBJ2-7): DSGVTQTPKHLITATGQRVTLRCSPRSGDLSVYWYQQSLDQGLQFLIQYYNGEERAKGNILERFSAQQFPDLHSELNLSSLELGDSALYFCASSVEPRTYEQYFGPGTRLTVT.

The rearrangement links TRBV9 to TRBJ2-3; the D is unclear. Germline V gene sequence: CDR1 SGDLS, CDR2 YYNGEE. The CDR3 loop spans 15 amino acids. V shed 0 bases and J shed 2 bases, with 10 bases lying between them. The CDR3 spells CASSVALGSTDTQYF. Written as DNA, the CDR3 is TGTGCCAGCAGCGTAGCGCTCGGCTCCACAGATACGCAGTATTTT.

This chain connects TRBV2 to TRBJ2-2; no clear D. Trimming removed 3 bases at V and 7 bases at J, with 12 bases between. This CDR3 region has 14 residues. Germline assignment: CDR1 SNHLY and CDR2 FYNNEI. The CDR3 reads CASSEQVQVGELFF. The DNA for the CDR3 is TGTGCCAGCAGTGAGCAGGTGCAGGTCGGGGAGCTGTTTTTT.

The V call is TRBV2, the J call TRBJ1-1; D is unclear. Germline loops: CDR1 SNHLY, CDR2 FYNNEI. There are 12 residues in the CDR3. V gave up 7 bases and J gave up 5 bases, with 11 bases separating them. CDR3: CASKSGSTEAFF. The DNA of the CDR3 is TGTGCCAGCAAGAGTGGGTCTACTGAAGCTTTCTTT.

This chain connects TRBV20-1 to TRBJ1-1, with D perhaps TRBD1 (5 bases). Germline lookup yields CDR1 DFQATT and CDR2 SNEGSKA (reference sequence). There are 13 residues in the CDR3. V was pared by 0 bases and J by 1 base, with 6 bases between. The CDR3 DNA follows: TGCAGTGCTAGAGACAGGGAGAACACTGAAGCTTTCTTT. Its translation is CSARDRENTEAFF.

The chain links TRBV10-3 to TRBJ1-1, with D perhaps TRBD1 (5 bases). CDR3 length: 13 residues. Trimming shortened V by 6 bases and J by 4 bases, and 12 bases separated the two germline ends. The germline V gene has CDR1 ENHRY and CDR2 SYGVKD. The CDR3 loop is CAIRGQEGTEAFF. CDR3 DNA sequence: TGTGCCATCAGGGGGCAGGAAGGCACTGAAGCTTTCTTT.

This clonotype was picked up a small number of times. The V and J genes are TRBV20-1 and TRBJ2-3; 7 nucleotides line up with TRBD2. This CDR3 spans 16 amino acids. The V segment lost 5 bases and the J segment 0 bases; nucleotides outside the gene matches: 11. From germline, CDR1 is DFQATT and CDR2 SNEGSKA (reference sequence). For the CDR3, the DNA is TGCAGTGCTCCCCCAAGGCTAGCGGTTAGCACAGATACGCAGTATTTT. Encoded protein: CSAPPRLAVSTDTQYF.

The CDR3 region is CSVEGVAYEQYF. In DNA form, the CDR3 reads TGCAGCGTTGAGGGAGTAGCCTACGAGCAGTACTTC. The chain uses TRBV29-1 and TRBJ2-7; a possible D gene is TRBD2 (5 bases). V was clipped by 3 bases and J by 2 bases, with 8 bases between them. The CDR3 sequence is 12 residues long. Germline V lookup: CDR1 SQVTM, CDR2 ANQGSEA.

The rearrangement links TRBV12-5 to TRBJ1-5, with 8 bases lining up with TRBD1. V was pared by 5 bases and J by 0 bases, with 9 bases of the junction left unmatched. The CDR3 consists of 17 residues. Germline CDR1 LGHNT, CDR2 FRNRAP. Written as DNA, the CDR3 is TGTGCTAGTGGTACCGGGACAGGACAATATAGCAATCAGCCCCAGCATTTT. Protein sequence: CASGTGTGQYSNQPQHF.

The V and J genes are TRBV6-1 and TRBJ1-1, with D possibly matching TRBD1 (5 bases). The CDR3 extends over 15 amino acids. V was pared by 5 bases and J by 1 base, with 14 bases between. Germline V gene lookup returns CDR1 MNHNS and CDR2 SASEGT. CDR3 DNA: TGTGCCAGCAGTCGGCCGGGGGGAGGGAACACTGAAGCTTTCTTT. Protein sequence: CASSRPGGGNTEAFF.

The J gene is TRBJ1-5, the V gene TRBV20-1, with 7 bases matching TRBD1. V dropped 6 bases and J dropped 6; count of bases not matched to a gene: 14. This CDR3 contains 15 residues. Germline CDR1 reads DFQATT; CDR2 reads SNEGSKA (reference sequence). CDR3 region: CSANEQGREIQPQHF. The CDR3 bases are TGCAGTGCCAACGAACAGGGGAGGGAAATTCAGCCCCAGCATTTT.

This CDR3 reads CASSLSLVAATNEQFF. CDR3 DNA: TGCGCCAGCAGCTTGAGCTTGGTAGCGGCCACCAATGAGCAGTTCTTC. V usage is TRBV5-1 and J usage is TRBJ2-1; possible D gene TRBD2, 6 bases. Germline CDR1 reads SGHRS; CDR2 reads YFSETQ. This CDR3 spans 16 amino acids. V was pared by 1 base and J by 6 bases, with 17 bases between.

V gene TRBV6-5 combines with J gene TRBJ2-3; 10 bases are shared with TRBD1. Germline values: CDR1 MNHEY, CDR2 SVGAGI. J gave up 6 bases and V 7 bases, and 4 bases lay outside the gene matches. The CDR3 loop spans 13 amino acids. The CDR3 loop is CASIRTGGDTQYF. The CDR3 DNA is TGTGCCAGCATTAGGACAGGGGGTGATACGCAGTATTTT.

The CDR3 DNA is TGTGCCAGCAGCCCTACGGGTGAAAGGGTCGGTGAGCAGTTCTTC. It yields the protein CASSPTGERVGEQFF. The J gene is TRBJ2-1, the V gene TRBV9; D unresolved. With 4 bases removed from V and 9 bases from J, the gap between germline ends came to 20 bases. Germline CDR1 is SGDLS and CDR2 is YYNGEE. This CDR3 spans 15 amino acids.

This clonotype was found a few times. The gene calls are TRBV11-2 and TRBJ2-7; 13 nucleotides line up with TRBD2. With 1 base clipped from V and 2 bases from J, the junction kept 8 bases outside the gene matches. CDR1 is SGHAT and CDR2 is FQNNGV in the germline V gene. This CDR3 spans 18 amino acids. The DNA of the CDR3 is TGTGCCAGCAGCTTAGGTCTCGGACTAGCGGGGGTAACCTACGAGCAGTACTTC. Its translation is CASSLGLGLAGVTYEQYF.

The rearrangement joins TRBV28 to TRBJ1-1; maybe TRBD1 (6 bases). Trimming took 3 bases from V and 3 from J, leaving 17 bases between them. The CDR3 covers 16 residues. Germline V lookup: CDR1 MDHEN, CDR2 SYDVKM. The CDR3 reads CASSLPRTVWDTEAFF. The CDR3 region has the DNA TGTGCCAGCAGTTTGCCTCGGACAGTTTGGGACACTGAAGCTTTCTTT.

The CDR3 here is CASSEMWDRESAFF. CDR3 coding DNA: TGTGCCAGCAGTGAAATGTGGGACAGGGAATCGGCTTTCTTT. The chain carries TRBV6-1 and TRBJ1-1; TRBD1 matches at 9 bases. Germline CDR1 reads MNHNS; CDR2 reads SASEGT. The CDR3 totals 14 residues. The ends lost 2 bases at V and 11 bases at J; junction bases unmatched: 9.

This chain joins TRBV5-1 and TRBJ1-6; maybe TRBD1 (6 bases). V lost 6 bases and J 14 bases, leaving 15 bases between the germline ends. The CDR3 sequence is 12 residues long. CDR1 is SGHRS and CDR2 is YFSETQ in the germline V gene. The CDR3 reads CASTLGGEALHF. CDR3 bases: TGCGCCAGCACCTTAGGGGGAGAAGCCCTCCACTTT.

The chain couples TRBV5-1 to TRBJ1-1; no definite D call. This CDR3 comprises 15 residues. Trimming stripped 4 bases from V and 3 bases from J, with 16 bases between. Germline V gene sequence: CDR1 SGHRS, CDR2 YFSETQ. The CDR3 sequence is CASSPFGPADTEAFF. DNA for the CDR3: TGCGCCAGCAGCCCGTTCGGGCCCGCGGACACTGAAGCTTTCTTT.

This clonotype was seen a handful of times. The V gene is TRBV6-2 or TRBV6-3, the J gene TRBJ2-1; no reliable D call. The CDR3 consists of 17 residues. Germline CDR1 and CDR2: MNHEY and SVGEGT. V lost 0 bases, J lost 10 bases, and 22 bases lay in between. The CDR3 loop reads CASSYSIYGRAANEQFF. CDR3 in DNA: TGTGCCAGCAGTTACTCAATTTACGGAAGGGCGGCCAACGAGCAGTTCTTC.

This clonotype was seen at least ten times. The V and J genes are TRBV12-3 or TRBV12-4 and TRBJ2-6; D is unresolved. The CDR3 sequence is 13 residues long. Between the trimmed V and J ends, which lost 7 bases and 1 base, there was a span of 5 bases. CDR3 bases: TGTGCCAGCACCCATTCTGGGGCCAACGTCCTGACTTTC. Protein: CASTHSGANVLTF.

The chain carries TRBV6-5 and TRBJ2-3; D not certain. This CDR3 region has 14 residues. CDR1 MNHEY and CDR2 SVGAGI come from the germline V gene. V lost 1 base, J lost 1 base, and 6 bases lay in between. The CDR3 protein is CASSYFDGTDTQYF. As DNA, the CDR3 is TGTGCCAGCAGTTACTTCGACGGCACAGATACGCAGTATTTT.

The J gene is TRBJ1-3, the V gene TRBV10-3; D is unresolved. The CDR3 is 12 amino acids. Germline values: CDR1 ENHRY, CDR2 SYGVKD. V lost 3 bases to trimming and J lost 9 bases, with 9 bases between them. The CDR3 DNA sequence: TGTGCCATCAGTGATCTAAAGGGCACCATATATTTT. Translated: CAISDLKGTIYF.